The clone carrying this T cell receptor beta chain was seen a handful of times. Its antigen is unidentified. The entry originates in a study of T-cell memory formation after mild COVID-19. Study background: TCR clusters mostly belonged to single donors.

Findings of the study overall: Clones from the second wave (peaking day 37) had unconfirmed SARS-CoV-2 specificity. Pre-infection memory carried some responding clones, suggesting that cross-reactive memory joined.

5'RACE with constant-segment primers yielded barcoded, UMI-tagged TCR alpha and TCR beta cDNA libraries. TCRdb itself ran the 5' RACE reads through MiXCR, one entry per CDR3 protein. The sample lists about 190,000 distinct CDR3 sequences, 15% to 20% occurring once. Trimming removed 6 bases at V and 0 bases at J, with 12 bases between. CDR1 SQVTM and CDR2 ANQGSEA come from the germline V gene. This CDR3 has 13 amino acids. The chain carries TRBV29-1 and TRBJ2-7; D possibly corresponds to TRBD1 (5 bases). The sequence was collected from an adult woman who had mild COVID-19 (a few samples of this study predate the infection). Cell type and time point are not known. The sequenced material came from PBMCs or a T cell subset sorted from them (not recorded which). This chain's CDR3 is CSVGRGISYEQYF. Here the CDR3 DNA reads TGCAGCGTCGGAAGGGGCATCTCCTACGAGCAGTACTTC.